These 5 T cell receptor beta chains were all obtained from the same sample, sequenced in a study of radiotherapy plus CTLA-4 blockade in lung cancer. Profiled with immunoSEQ multiplex PCR; TCRdb holds only in-frame clones, not every one. The profile shows some 90,000 clones, approximately 83% of them singletons. Sample: peripheral blood, taken from a patient treated with radiotherapy plus ipilimumab. The source is a human donor with non-small cell lung cancer who had a partial response to radiotherapy plus ipilimumab.

The gene calls are TRBV11-2 and TRBJ2-4, with 7 bases fitting TRBD1. The CDR3 consists of 15 residues. Germline CDR1 reads SGHAT; CDR2 reads FQNNGV. V was pared by 5 bases and J by 6 bases, with 10 bases of the junction left unmatched. The CDR3 DNA follows: TGTGCCAGCAGCCCCCGACAGGGCGGTAGAAACATTCAGTACTTC. Protein: CASSPRQGGRNIQYF.

This sequence joins TRBV28 and TRBJ1-2; TRBD1 aligns across 7 bases. The CDR3 totals 12 residues. Per germline, CDR1 MDHEN and CDR2 SYDVKM. The trim removed 5 bases at V and 4 bases at J, leaving 1 base unmatched. The CDR3 sequence: CASSRQGYGYTF. Here the CDR3 DNA reads TGTGCCAGCAGTCGACAGGGCTATGGCTACACCTTC.

V gene TRBV11-3 combines with J gene TRBJ2-2; perhaps TRBD2 as D (5 bases). CDR1 and CDR2 from the germline V gene are SGHNT and YENEEA. CDR3 length equals 15 residues. Deletions cut 2 bases from V and 2 bases from J, with 9 bases between. CDR3 DNA sequence: TGTGCCAGCAGCTTACGAGGGAGTAACACCGGGGAGCTGTTTTTT. Amino acid sequence: CASSLRGSNTGELFF.

The rearrangement joins TRBV2 to TRBJ2-3, with a weak D call TRBD2 (6 bases). CDR3 size: 17 residues. CDR1 and CDR2 (germline): SNHLY, FYNNEI. Trimming removed 3 bases at V and 0 bases at J, with 16 bases between. CDR3 sequence (DNA): TGTGCCAGCAGTGAGGGAGGAAGACCTAGCAGCACAGATACGCAGTATTTT. This translates into CASSEGGRPSSTDTQYF.

V gene TRBV27 combines with J gene TRBJ2-1; 15 bases agree with TRBD2. The CDR3 totals 15 residues. CDR1 is MNHEY and CDR2 is SMNVEV in the germline V gene (reference sequence). V was clipped by 6 bases and J by 10 bases; unmatched bases: 7. In DNA, the CDR3 is TGTGCCAGCAGCCGGGAAGGACTAGCGGGAGGGGAGCAGTTCTTC. Translating it yields CASSREGLAGGEQFF.